This T cell receptor (beta chain) is from a study of spatial heterogeneity in lung cancer. Study-level findings and limits: One measure, the expanded intratumoral alpha and beta TCR count, tracked tumor mutation counts. Coverage of tumor T cells was estimated at around 7% for alpha chains and about 13% for beta chains.

This clonotype was observed a few times. Its antigen is as yet unknown. Time point specified: sample taken at primary tumor resection. The CDR3 extends over 13 amino acids. V was cut by 5 bases and J by 8 bases, with 12 bases left in between. Germline assignment: CDR1 SGHTA and CDR2 FQGTGA. TCRdb processed the 5' RACE reads anew with MiXCR; each CDR3 protein has one entry. The sample records about 5,300 distinct CDR3 sequences, 7.4% being singletons. Material: lung tumor tissue, obtained at surgery. This TCR was recovered from a male donor with early-stage non-small cell lung cancer. The chain has TRBV7-3 and TRBJ2-2; D may be TRBD1 or TRBD2 (5 bases each). The CDR3 DNA reads as TGTGCCAGCAGCCCTGGGACCCGTGGGGAGCTGTTTTTT. It codes for CASSPGTRGELFF.